This TCR beta chain was sequenced in a study of regulatory T cells in long-lasting Graves disease. Findings of the study overall: Compared with new cases, persistent Graves' patients showed reduced TCR diversity.

Trimming stripped 6 bases from V and 2 bases from J, with 2 bases between. This CDR3 contains 11 residues. Per germline, CDR1 KGHDR and CDR2 SFDVKD. CDR3 regions were amplified by Arm-PCR using iRepertoire HTBI primers to build TCR beta libraries. Using its own MiXCR run on the multiplex PCR reads, TCRdb lists one record per CDR3 protein. The repertoire holds roughly 500,000 distinct CDR3 sequences, with roughly 21% as singletons. Concerning this clonotype: Its antigen is as yet unknown. A much larger clone sits a single nucleotide away, making a read error possible.

The time point: persistent/refractory GD, antithyroid drugs over 5 years with positive TRAb. RNA isolated from PBMCs was used to make the TCR library. The sequence came from a female donor with Graves disease. The source material was peripheral blood mononuclear cells (PBMCs), sampled when the disease was refractory, from a patient treated with antithyroid drugs. The chain combines TRBV24-1 with TRBJ2-3; D gene uncertain. The CDR3 DNA follows: TGTGCCACCAGTTACACAGATACGCAGTATTTT. This gives the protein CATSYTDTQYF.